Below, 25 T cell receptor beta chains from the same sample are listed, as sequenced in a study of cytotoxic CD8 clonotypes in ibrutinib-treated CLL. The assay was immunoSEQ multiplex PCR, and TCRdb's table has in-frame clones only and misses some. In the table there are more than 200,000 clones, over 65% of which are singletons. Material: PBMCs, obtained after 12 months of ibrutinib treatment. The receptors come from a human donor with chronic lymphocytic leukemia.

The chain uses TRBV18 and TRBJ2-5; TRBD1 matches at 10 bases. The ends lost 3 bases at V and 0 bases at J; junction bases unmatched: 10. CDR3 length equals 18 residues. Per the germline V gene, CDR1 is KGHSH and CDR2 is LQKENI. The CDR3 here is CASSPGTGVTRYQETQYF. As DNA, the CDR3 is TGTGCCAGCTCACCCGGGACAGGGGTCACTAGGTACCAAGAGACCCAGTACTTC.

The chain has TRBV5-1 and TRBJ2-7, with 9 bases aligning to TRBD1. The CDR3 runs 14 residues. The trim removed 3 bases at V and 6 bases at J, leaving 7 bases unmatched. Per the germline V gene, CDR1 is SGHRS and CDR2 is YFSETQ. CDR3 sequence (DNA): TGCGCCAGCAGCTCACAGGGGGCAGTAGTCGAGCAGTACTTC. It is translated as CASSSQGAVVEQYF.

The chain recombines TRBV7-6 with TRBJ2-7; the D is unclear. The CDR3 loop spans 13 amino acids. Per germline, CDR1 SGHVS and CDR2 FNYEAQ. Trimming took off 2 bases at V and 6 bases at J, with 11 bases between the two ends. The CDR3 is CASSLFMGSEQYF. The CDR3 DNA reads TGTGCCAGCAGCTTATTTATGGGCTCCGAGCAGTACTTC.

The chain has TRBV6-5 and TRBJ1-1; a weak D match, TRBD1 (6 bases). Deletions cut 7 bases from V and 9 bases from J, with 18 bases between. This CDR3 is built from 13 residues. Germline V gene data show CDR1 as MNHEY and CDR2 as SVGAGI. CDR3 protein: CASTLSVGTKAFF. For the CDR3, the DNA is TGTGCCAGCACCCTATCTGTGGGGACAAAAGCTTTCTTT.

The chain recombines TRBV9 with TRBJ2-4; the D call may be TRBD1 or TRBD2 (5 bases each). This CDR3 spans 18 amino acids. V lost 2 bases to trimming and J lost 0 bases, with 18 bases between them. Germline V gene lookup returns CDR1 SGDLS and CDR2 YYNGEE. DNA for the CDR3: TGTGCCAGCAGCGTCACCCCCAGGGAGATAGGAGCCAAAAACATTCAGTACTTC. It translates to CASSVTPREIGAKNIQYF.

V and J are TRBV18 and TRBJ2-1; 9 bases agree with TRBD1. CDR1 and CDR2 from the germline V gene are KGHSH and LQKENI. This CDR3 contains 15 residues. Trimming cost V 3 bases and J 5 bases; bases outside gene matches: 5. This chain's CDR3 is CASSPWGQGNNEQFF. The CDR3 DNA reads TGTGCCAGCTCACCCTGGGGACAGGGTAACAATGAGCAGTTCTTC. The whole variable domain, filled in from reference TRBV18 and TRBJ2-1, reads NAGVMQNPRHLVRRRGQEARLRCSPMKGHSHVYWYRQLPEEGLKFMVYLQKENIIDESGMPKERFSAEFPKEGPSILRIQQVVRGDSAAYFCASSPWGQGNNEQFFGPGTRLTVL.

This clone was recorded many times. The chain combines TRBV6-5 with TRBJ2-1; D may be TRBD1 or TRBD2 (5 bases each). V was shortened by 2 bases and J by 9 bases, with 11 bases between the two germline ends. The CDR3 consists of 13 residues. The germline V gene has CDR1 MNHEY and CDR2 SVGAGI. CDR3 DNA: TGTGCCAGCAGTTACGAGGTGAGGGGTGAGCAGTTCTTC. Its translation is CASSYEVRGEQFF.

CDR3 sequence (DNA): TGCGCCAGCAGCCAAGATGGGGGACAGGGGGCGACCTACGAGCAGTACTTC. Encoded protein: CASSQDGGQGATYEQYF. J is TRBJ2-7 and V is TRBV4-1; TRBD1 matches at 12 bases. CDR1 and CDR2 (germline): MGHRA, YSYEKL. The J segment lost 2 bases and the V segment lost 0 bases, leaving 5 bases of the junction unmatched. CDR3 length equals 17 residues.

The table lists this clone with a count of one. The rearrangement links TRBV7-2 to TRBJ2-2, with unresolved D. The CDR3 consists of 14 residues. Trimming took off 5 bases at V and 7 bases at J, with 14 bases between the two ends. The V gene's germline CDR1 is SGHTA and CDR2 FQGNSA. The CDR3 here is CASSLSHIVGELFF. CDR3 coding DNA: TGTGCCAGCAGCCTATCTCACATAGTCGGGGAGCTGTTTTTT.

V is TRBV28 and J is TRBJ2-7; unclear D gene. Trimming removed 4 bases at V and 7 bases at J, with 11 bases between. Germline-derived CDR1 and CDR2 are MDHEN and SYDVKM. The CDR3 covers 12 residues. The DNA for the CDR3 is TGTGCCAGCAGTTCCCTGTACCCTGAGCAGTACTTC. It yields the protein CASSSLYPEQYF.

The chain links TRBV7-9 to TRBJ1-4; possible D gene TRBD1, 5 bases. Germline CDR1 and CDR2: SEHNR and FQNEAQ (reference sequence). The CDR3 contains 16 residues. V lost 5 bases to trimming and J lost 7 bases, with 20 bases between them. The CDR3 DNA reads TGTGCCAGCAGCACCCGGGACGCCCGATCGGGTGAAAAACTGTTTTTT. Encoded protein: CASSTRDARSGEKLFF.

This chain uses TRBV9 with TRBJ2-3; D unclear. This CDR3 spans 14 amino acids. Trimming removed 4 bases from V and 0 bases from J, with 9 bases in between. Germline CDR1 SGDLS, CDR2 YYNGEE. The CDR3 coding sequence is TGTGCCAGCAGCCCGCGGCCTAGCACAGATACGCAGTATTTT. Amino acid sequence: CASSPRPSTDTQYF.

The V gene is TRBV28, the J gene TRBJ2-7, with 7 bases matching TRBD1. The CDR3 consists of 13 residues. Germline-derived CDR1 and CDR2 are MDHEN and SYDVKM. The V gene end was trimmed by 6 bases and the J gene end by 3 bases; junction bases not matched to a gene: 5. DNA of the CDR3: TGTGCCAGCAGCCCAACAGGGGACTACGAGCAGTACTTC. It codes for CASSPTGDYEQYF.

CDR3 coding DNA: TGTGCCAGCAGTTTACCGGGGGGAAATCAGCCCCAGCATTTT. This codes for CASSLPGGNQPQHF. V usage is TRBV28 and J usage is TRBJ1-5, with D perhaps TRBD1 (5 bases). The CDR3 is made up of 14 amino acids. Trimming took off 2 bases at V and 4 bases at J, with 9 bases between the two ends. Germline V CDR1 and CDR2: MDHEN, SYDVKM.

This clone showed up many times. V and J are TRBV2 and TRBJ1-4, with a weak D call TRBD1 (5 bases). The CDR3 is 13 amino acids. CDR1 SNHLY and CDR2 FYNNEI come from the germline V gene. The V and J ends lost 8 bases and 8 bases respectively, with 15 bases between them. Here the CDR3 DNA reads TGTGCCAGCGGTCGCCAGGGTTGGGAAAAACTGTTTTTT. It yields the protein CASGRQGWEKLFF.

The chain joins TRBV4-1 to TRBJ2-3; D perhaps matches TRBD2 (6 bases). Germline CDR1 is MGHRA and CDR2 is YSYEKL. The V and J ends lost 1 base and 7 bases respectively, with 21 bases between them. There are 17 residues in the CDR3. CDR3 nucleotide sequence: TGCGCCAGCAGCCAAGGTCTGGCGGGAACCCTTGGAAATACGCAGTATTTT. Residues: CASSQGLAGTLGNTQYF.

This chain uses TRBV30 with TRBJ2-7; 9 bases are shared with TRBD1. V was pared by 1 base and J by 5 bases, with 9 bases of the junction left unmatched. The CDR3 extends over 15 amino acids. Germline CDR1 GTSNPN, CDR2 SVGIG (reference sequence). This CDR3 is CAWSDPGTGQNEQYF. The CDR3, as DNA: TGTGCCTGGAGTGACCCGGGGACAGGGCAAAACGAGCAGTACTTC.

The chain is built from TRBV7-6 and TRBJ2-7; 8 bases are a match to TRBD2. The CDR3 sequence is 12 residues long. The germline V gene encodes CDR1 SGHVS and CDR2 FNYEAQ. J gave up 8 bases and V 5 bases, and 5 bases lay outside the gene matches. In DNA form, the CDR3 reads TGTGCCAGCAGCCCGGGGGGGCTACAGCAGTACTTC. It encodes CASSPGGLQQYF.

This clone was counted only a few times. The CDR3 coding sequence is TGTGCCAGCAGTGGAAACAACCAAGAGACCCAGTACTTC. It codes for CASSGNNQETQYF. This chain uses TRBV6-5 with TRBJ2-5; no clear D. Germline assignment: CDR1 MNHEY and CDR2 SVGAGI. Trimming cost V 5 bases and J 0 bases, with 7 bases left between them. The CDR3 is 13 residues long.

CDR3 region: CASSLVGVLAGNTIYF. The CDR3 DNA sequence: TGTGCCAGCAGTTTGGTGGGGGTACTAGCTGGAAACACCATATATTTT. This rearrangement joins TRBV28 to TRBJ1-3; D perhaps matches TRBD1 (5 bases). This CDR3 region has 16 residues. V dropped 3 bases and J dropped 2 bases, with 14 bases sitting between them. Germline lookup yields CDR1 MDHEN and CDR2 SYDVKM.

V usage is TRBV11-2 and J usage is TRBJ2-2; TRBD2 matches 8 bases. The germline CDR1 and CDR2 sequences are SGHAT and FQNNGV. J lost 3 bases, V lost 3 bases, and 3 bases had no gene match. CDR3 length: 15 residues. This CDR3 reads CASSFVAGHTGELFF. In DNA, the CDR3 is TGTGCCAGCAGCTTTGTAGCGGGACACACCGGGGAGCTGTTTTTT.

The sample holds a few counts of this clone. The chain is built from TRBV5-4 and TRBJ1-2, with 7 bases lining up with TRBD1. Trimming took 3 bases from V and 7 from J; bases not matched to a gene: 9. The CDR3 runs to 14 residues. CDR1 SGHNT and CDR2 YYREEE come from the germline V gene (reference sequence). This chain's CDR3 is CASSSTSGTAGYTF. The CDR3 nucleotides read TGTGCCAGCAGCTCAACTTCCGGGACAGCTGGCTACACCTTC.

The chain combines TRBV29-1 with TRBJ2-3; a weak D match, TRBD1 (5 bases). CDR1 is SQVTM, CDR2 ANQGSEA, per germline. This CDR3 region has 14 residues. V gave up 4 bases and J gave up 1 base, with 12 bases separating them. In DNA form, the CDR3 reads TGCAGCGTTGGGAAACAGGCGGGCACAGATACGCAGTATTTT. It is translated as CSVGKQAGTDTQYF.

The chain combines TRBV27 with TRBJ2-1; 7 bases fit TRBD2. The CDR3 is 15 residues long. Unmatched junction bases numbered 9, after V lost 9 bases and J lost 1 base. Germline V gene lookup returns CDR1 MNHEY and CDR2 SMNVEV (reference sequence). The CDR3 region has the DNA TGTGCCAGTCAAAAAGCGGGAACTTCCTACAATGAGCAGTTCTTC. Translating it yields CASQKAGTSYNEQFF.

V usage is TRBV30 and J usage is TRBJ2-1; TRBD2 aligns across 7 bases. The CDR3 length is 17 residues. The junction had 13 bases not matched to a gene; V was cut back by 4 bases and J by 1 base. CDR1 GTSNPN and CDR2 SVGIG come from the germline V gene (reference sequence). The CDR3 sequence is CAWTGRGSHPSYNEQFF. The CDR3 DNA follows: TGTGCCTGGACTGGGCGGGGGTCACACCCATCCTACAATGAGCAGTTCTTC.